This T cell receptor beta chain was documented in a study of blood T cells in healthy people across ages. A second PCR, run for about 7 to 11 cycles, used a sample-barcoded 5' primer plus a J-beta primer mix. Researchers report that a template-switch adaptor with 12 random nucleotides tagged each cDNA molecule. One entry per CDR3 protein, called by TCRdb with MiXCR from the 5' RACE reads. The table shows hundreds of thousands of distinct CDR3 sequences, with nearly 60% occurring only once. Study-level findings and limits: Older age coincided with a roughly linear decline in TCR beta diversity per million T cells.

Details on this clonotype: As yet, its antigen is unknown.

This CDR3 is 13 amino acids long. Trimming removed 3 bases from V and 5 bases from J, with 11 bases in between. The J gene is TRBJ2-7, the V gene TRBV12-3 or TRBV12-4, with D possibly matching TRBD2 (5 bases). The sample comprised blood. The origin of this receptor is a man younger than 45 in good health. CDR3 region: CASSFPGINEQYF. CDR3 DNA: TGTGCCAGCAGTTTCCCCGGGATTAACGAGCAGTACTTC.